Sequencing of this T cell receptor beta chain was carried out in a study of blood T cell repertoires in COVID-19. Study-level background: The cDNA or gDNA used as material had been derived from T cells, B-cell-depleted T cells, or PBMCs.

This CDR3 has 12 amino acids. The ends lost 7 bases at V and 4 bases at J; junction bases unmatched: 1. Per germline, CDR1 SNHLY and CDR2 FYNNEI. In the original processing: Estimated nucleated cell counts came from reference gene primer amplification. Generated by immunoSEQ multiplex PCR, the TCRdb table keeps only in-frame clones and is missing some. V, J and clone size are those of that table, while D and trimming were read from the DNA. The table shows 120,000 to 150,000 clones, with about 89% occurring only once. The sequenced sample was peripheral blood. The rearrangement links TRBV2 to TRBJ2-5, with 9 bases lining up with TRBD2. The clonotype comes from a man aged 50 to 59 who had recovered from COVID-19. CDR3 sequence reads: CASKGLAETQYF. As DNA, the CDR3 is TGTGCCAGCAAGGGACTAGCAGAGACCCAGTACTTC.